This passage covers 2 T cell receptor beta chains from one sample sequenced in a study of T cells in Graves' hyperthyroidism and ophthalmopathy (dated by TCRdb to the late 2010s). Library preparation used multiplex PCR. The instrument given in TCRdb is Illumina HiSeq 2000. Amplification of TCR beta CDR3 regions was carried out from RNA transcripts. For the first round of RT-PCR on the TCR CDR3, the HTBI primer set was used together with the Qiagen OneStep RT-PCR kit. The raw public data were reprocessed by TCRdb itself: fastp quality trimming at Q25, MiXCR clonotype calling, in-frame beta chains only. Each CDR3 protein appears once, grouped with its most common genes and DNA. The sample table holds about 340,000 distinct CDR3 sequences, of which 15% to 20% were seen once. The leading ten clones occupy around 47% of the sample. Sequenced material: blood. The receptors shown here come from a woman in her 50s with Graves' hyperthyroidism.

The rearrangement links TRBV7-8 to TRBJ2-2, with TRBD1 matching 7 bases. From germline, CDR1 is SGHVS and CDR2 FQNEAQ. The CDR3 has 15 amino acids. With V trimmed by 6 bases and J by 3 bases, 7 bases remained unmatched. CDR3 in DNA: TGTGCCAGCAGTAAGACAGGGCAGTACACCGGGGAGCTGTTTTTT. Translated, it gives CASSKTGQYTGELFF.

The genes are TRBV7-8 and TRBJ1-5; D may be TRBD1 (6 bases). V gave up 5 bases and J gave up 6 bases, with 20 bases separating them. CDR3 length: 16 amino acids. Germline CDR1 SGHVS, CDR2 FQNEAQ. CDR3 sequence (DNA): TGTGCCAGCAGCCCGTACAGGGATCCAAGAGGTCAGCCCCAGCATTTT. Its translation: CASSPYRDPRGQPQHF.